This T cell receptor beta chain was recorded in a study of Ad26.COV2.S vaccination and SARS-CoV-2 variants. Study information: The donor belonged to the COV1001 Ad26.COV2.S trial arm.

The J segment lost 2 bases and the V segment lost 5 bases, leaving 2 bases of the junction unmatched. Per the germline V gene, CDR1 is MDHEN and CDR2 is SYDVKM. The CDR3 length is 14 residues. Repertoires were generated with immunoSEQ multiplex PCR, while TCRdb's copy carries only in-frame clones and drops some. The table records some 300,000 clones, approximately 86% of them present only once. Treatment specified: roughly 18 received Ad26.COV2.S at low or high dose, single or two shots; a few received placebo; per-sample allocation not given. Day 63 after the first injection of vaccine or placebo was the sampling time.

The specimen comprised peripheral blood, sampled in a trial of Ad26.COV2.S vaccine versus placebo. The sequence derives from a person aged 18-65 years who received the Ad26.COV2.S COVID-19 vaccine or a placebo. The rearrangement links TRBV28 to TRBJ1-5, with 8 bases aligning to TRBD1. CDR3 amino acids: CASSDRGGNQPQHF. The CDR3, as DNA: TGTGCCAGCAGTGACAGGGGAGGCAATCAGCCCCAGCATTTT.